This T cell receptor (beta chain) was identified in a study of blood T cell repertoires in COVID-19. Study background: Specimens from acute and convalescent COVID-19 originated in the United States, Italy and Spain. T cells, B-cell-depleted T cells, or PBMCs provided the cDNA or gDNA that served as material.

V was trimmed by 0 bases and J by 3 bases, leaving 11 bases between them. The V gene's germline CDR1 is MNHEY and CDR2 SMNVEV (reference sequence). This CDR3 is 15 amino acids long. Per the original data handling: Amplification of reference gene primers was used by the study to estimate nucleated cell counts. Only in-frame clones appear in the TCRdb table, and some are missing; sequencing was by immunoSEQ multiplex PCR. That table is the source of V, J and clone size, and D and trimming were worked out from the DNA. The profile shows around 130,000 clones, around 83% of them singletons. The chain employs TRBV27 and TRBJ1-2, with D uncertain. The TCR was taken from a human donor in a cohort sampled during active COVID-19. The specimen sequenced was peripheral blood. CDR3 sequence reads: CASSLSPTSDYGYTF. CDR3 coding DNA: TGTGCCAGCAGTTTATCGCCGACCAGCGACTATGGCTACACCTTC.